These 2 T cell receptor beta chains were sequenced from one sample in a study of T cell responses to AZD1222 COVID-19 vaccine. Sequencing used immunoSEQ multiplex PCR; TCRdb keeps in-frame clones, though not all of them. In the table there are under 150,000 clones, 75% to 95% of which are singletons. The sample was peripheral blood, taken on day 0 of MenACWY control vaccination. The receptors derive from an adult in good health.

This clone appeared a few times. The chain joins TRBV7-9 to TRBJ1-2; D gene unclear. With 3 bases removed from V and 2 bases from J, the gap between germline ends came to 7 bases. Germline CDR1 and CDR2: SEHNR and FQNEAQ (reference sequence). This CDR3 is 13 amino acids long. The CDR3 region has the DNA TGTGCCAGCAGCTTTGGTCAGAACTATGGCTACACCTTC. Protein sequence: CASSFGQNYGYTF.

This clone was counted once. The genes are TRBV5-6 and TRBJ1-1; D is uncertain. Germline CDR1 is SGHDT and CDR2 is YYEEEE. The CDR3 runs 15 residues. V lost 0 bases and J 1 base, leaving 10 bases between the germline ends. The CDR3 DNA follows: TGTGCCAGCAGCTTGGCCCTGACGGGGAACACTGAAGCTTTCTTT. Its protein is CASSLALTGNTEAFF.